This T cell receptor (beta chain) is drawn from a study of human T cells and chemical hapten exposure. At the level of the study: Slight volume differences across pooled libraries mainly accounted for varying per-sample TCR yields.

This clonotype was observed many times. MiXCR was run by TCRdb on the RACE reads, yielding one entry per CDR3 protein. The sample lists some 38,000 distinct CDR3 sequences; over 7.5% were seen once. Time point specified: patch test 3, about 24 weeks after DPC sensitization. As to treatment: therapeutic diphenylcyclopropenone sensitization with weekly scalp DPC. Total RNA was isolated from whole blood that had not been fractionated. This receptor was obtained from a man aged 45-65 years with alopecia areata. Some clones in this sample may be carry-over from other donors' samples. The sample in question was whole blood, obtained in connection with sensitization to the hapten diphenylcyclopropenone (DPC).

This CDR3 is CASSADSNYGYTF. CDR3 sequence (DNA): TGTGCCAGCAGCGCGGACAGTAACTATGGCTACACCTTC. The chain employs TRBV7-9 and TRBJ1-2; perhaps TRBD1 as D (6 bases). V lost 5 bases and J 1 base, leaving 8 bases between the germline ends. Germline V gene lookup returns CDR1 SEHNR and CDR2 FQNEAQ (reference sequence). The CDR3 consists of 13 residues.